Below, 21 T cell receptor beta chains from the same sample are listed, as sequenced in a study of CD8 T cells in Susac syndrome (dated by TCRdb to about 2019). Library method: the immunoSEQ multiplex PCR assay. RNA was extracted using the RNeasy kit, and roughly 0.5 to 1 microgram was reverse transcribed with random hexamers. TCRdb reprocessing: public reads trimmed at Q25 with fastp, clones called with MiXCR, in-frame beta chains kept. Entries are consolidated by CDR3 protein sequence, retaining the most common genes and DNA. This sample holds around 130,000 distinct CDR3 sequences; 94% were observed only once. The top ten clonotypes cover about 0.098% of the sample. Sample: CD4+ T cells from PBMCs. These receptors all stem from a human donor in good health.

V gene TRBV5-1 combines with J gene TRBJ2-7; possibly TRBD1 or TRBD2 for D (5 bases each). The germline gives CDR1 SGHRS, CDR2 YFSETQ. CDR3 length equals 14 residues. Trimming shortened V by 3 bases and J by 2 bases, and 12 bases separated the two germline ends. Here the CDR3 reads CASSSYSGPYEQYF. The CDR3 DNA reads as TGCGCCAGCAGCTCATATTCGGGGCCCTACGAGCAGTACTTC.

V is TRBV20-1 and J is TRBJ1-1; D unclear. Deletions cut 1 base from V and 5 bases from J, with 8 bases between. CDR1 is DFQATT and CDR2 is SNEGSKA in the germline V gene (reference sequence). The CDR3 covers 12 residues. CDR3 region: CSARGGWTEAFF. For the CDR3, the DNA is TGCAGTGCTAGAGGCGGGTGGACTGAAGCTTTCTTT.

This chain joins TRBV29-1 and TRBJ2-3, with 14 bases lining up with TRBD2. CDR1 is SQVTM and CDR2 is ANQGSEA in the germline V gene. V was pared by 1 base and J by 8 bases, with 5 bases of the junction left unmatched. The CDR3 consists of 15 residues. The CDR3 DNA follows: TGCAGCGTTGAAGGGGGACTAGCGGGAGTTGGTACGCAGTATTTT. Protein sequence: CSVEGGLAGVGTQYF.

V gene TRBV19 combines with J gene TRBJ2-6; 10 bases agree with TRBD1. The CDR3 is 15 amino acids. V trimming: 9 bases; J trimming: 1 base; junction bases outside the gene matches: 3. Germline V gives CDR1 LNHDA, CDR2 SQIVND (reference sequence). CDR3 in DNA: TGTGCCAGCCGGGACAGGGGATCTGGGGCCAACGTCCTGACTTTC. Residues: CASRDRGSGANVLTF. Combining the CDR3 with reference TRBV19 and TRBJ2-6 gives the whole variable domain DGGITQSPKYLFRKEGQNVTLSCEQNLNHDAMYWYRQDPGQGLRLIYYSQIVNDFQKGDIAEGYSVSREKKESFPLTVTSAQKNPTAFYLCASRDRGSGANVLTFGAGSRLTVL.

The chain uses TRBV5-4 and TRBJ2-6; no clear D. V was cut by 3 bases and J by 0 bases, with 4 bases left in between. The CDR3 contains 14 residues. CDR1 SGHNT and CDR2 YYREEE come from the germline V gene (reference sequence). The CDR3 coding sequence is TGTGCCAGCAGCTATCACTCTGGGGCCAACGTCCTGACTTTC. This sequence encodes CASSYHSGANVLTF.

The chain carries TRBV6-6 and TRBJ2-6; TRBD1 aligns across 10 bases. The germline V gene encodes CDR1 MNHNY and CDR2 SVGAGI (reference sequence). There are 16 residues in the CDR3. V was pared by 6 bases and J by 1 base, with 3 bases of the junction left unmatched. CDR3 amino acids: CASRDRGRSGANVLTF. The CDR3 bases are TGTGCCAGCAGGGACAGGGGGAGGTCTGGGGCCAACGTCCTGACTTTC.

This CDR3 is CASSPSGRAEEQFF. The CDR3, as DNA: TGTGCCAGCTCACCAAGCGGGAGGGCCGAGGAGCAGTTCTTC. The chain employs TRBV18 and TRBJ2-1, with 10 bases identical to TRBD2. CDR1 KGHSH and CDR2 LQKENI come from the germline V gene. CDR3 size: 14 residues. J lost 10 bases, V lost 2 bases, and 5 bases had no gene match.

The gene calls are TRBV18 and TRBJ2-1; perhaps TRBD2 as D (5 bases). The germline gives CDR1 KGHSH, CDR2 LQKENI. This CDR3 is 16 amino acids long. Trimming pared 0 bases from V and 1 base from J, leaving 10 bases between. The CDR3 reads CASSPPSRTSYNEQFF. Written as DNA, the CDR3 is TGTGCCAGCTCACCACCGAGCAGGACTTCCTACAATGAGCAGTTCTTC.

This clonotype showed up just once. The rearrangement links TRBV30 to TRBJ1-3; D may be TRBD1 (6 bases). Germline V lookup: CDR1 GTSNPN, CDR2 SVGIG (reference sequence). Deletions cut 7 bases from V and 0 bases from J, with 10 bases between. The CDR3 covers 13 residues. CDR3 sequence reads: CASQGNSGNTIYF. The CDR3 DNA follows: TGTGCCTCCCAGGGGAACTCTGGAAACACCATATATTTT.

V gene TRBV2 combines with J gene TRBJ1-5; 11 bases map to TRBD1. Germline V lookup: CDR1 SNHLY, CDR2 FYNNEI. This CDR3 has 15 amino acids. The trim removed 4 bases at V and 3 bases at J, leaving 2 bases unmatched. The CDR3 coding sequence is TGTGCCAGCAGTGGGACAGGGGGCACCAATCAGCCCCAGCATTTT. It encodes CASSGTGGTNQPQHF.

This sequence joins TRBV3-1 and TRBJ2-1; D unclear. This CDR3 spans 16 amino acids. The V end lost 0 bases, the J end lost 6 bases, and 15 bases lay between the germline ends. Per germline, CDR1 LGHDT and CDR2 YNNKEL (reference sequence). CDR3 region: CASSQDLGLNLNEQFF. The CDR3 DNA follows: TGTGCCAGCAGCCAAGATCTAGGCCTCAACCTCAATGAGCAGTTCTTC.

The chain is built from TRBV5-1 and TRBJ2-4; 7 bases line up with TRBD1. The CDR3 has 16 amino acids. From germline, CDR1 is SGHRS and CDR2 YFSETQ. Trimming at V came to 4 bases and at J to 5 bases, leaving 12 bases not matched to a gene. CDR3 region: CASSPTRGSVENIQYF. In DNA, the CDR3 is TGCGCCAGCAGCCCTACCAGGGGGTCAGTGGAAAACATTCAGTACTTC.

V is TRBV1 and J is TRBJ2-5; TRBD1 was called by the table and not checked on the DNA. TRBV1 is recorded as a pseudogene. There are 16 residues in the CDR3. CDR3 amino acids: CTSSHETGGYEETQYF. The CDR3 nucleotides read TGCACCAGCAGCCATGAGACAGGGGGCTATGAAGAGACCCAGTACTTC.

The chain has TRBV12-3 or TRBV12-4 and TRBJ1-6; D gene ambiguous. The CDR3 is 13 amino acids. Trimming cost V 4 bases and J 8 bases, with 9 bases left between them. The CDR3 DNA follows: TGTGCCAGCAGTTCTTTGACCCATTCACCCCTCCACTTT. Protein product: CASSSLTHSPLHF.

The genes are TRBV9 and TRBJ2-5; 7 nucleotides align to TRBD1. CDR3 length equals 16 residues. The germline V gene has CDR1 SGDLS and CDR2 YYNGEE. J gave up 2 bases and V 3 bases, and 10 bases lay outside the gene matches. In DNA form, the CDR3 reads TGTGCCAGCAGCGCCCAGGACAGGTCGGCACAAGAGACCCAGTACTTC. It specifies CASSAQDRSAQETQYF.

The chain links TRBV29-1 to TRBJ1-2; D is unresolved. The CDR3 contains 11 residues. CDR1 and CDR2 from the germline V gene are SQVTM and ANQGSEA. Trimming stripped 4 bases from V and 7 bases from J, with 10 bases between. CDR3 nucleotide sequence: TGCAGCGTTGGGTGGAGGTTTGGCTACACCTTC. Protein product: CSVGWRFGYTF.

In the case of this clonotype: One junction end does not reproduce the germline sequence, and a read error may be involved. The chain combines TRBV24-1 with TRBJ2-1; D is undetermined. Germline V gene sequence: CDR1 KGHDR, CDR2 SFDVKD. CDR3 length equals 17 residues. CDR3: CATSHPGALSSYNEQVF. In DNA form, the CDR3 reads TGTGCCACCAGCCACCCCGGCGCCCTGAGCTCCTACAATGAGCAGGTCTTC.

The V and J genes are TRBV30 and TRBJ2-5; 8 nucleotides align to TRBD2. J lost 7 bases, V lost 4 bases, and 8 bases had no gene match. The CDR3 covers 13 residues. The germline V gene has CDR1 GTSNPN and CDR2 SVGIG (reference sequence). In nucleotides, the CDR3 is TGTGCCTGGACCGCTAGCGGGTCTGGGACCCAGTACTTC. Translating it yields CAWTASGSGTQYF.

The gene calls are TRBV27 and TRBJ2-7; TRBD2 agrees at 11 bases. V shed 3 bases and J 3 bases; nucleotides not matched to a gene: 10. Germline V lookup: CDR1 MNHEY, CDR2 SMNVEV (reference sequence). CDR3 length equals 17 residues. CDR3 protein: CASSLTPELAGVYEQYF. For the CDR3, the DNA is TGTGCCAGCAGTTTGACTCCCGAACTAGCGGGAGTCTACGAGCAGTACTTC.

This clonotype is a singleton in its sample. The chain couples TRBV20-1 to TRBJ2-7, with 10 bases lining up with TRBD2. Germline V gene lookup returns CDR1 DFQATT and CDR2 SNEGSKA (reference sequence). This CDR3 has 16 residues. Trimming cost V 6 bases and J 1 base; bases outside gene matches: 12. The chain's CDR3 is CSAKPYSSGGSYEQYF. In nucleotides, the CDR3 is TGCAGTGCAAAGCCGTATTCTAGCGGGGGTTCCTACGAGCAGTACTTC.

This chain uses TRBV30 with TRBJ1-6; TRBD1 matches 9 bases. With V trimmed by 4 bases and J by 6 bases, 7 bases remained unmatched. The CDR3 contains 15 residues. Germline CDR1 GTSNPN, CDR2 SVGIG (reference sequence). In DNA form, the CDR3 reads TGTGCCTGGACCCACGGGACAGGGCGTAATTCACCCCTCCACTTT. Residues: CAWTHGTGRNSPLHF. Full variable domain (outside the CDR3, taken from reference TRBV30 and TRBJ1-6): SQTIHQWPATLVQPVGSPLSLECTVEGTSNPNLYWYRQAAGRGLQLLFYSVGIGQISSEVPQNLSASRPQDRQFILSSKKLLLSDSGFYLCAWTHGTGRNSPLHFGNGTRLTVT.